This T cell receptor beta chain was profiled in a study of blood T cell repertoires in COVID-19. For the study at large: Collection of acute and convalescent COVID-19 samples took place in the United States, Italy and Spain. T cells, B-cell-depleted T cells, or PBMCs provided the cDNA or gDNA that served as material.

Germline V CDR1 and CDR2: SGHRS, YFSETQ. V shed 3 bases, J shed 7 bases, and the junction held 7 bases outside the gene matches. The length of the CDR3 is 15 residues. Generated by immunoSEQ multiplex PCR, the TCRdb table keeps only in-frame clones and is missing some. The sample holds fewer than 250,000 clones, over 80% seen once. Input material: peripheral blood. This clonotype originated in a human donor in a cohort sampled during active COVID-19. This chain connects TRBV5-1 to TRBJ1-6; 7 positions agree with TRBD1. This CDR3 is CASSSTGTDNSPLHF. The DNA of the CDR3 is TGCGCCAGCAGCTCCACCGGGACAGACAATTCACCCCTCCACTTT.